This T cell receptor beta chain was documented in a study of blood T cells in healthy people across ages. Combining a sample-barcoded 5' primer with a J-beta primer mix, a second PCR ran for 7 to 11 cycles. A single record per CDR3 protein comes from TCRdb applying MiXCR to the 5' RACE reads. This table holds fewer than 900,000 distinct CDR3 sequences, around 36% found once. This clonotype was seen only a few times. What it recognizes is unknown. CDR3 size: 15 residues. The germline V gene has CDR1 LGHNA and CDR2 YSLEER. V dropped 0 bases and J dropped 4 bases, with 13 bases sitting between them. Study-level points and caveats: Lack of knowledge of donor CMV status possibly confounded expanded clonotype changes.

This TCR came from a man between 18 and 29 years old in good health. The chain is built from TRBV4-3 and TRBJ2-7; the D gene is possibly TRBD1 (5 bases). Sequenced material: blood. CDR3 amino acids: CASSQDPGWAYEQYF. The DNA of the CDR3 is TGCGCCAGCAGCCAAGATCCAGGGTGGGCTTACGAGCAGTACTTC.